Below, 25 T cell receptor beta chains from the same sample are listed, as sequenced in a study of T-cell memory formation after mild COVID-19. MiXCR was run by TCRdb on the 5' RACE reads, yielding one entry per CDR3 protein. Of around 80,000 distinct CDR3 sequences listed, approximately 15% were seen once; the top ten hold 25% to 35%. Specimen: PBMCs or a T cell subset sorted from them (not recorded which). The receptors here all came from an adult woman who had mild COVID-19 (a few samples of this study predate the infection). Cell type and time point are not known.

This clonotype was observed a handful of times. DNA for the CDR3: TGCAGCGTTGAAGATGGACTAGCGGGAGACAATGAGCAGTTCTTC. It is translated as CSVEDGLAGDNEQFF. The chain combines TRBV29-1 with TRBJ2-1; 13 nucleotides align to TRBD2. The CDR3 extends over 15 amino acids. The trim removed 0 bases at V and 5 bases at J, leaving 1 base unmatched. CDR1 is SQVTM and CDR2 is ANQGSEA in the germline V gene.

This clonotype appeared a few times. The chain couples TRBV7-3 to TRBJ2-3, with 9 positions matching TRBD2. The V and J ends lost 5 bases and 2 bases, in that order; junction bases with no gene match: 5. The germline V gene encodes CDR1 SGHTA and CDR2 FQGTGA. The CDR3 loop spans 15 amino acids. CDR3 loop: CASSPGLATTDTQYF. CDR3 DNA sequence: TGTGCCAGCAGCCCTGGACTAGCGACCACAGATACGCAGTATTTT.

V is TRBV4-1 and J is TRBJ1-1; D possibly corresponds to TRBD1 (5 bases). Deletions cut 4 bases from V and 3 bases from J, with 24 bases between. Germline CDR1 reads MGHRA; CDR2 reads YSYEKL. The CDR3 consists of 18 residues. The DNA of the CDR3 is TGCGCCAGCAGCCGAGAACCGGACATCCGACCTACTTACACTGAAGCTTTCTTT. Translated: CASSREPDIRPTYTEAFF.

This chain links TRBV12-5 with TRBJ2-7, with D unresolved. Trimming took off 6 bases at V and 2 bases at J, with 8 bases between the two ends. Germline V gives CDR1 LGHNT, CDR2 FRNRAP. The CDR3 runs 12 residues. The CDR3 nucleotides are TGTGCTAGTGGACTCGGCCCCTACGAGCAGTACTTC. It is translated as CASGLGPYEQYF. The variable domain in full, with the rest retrieved from reference TRBV12-5 and TRBJ2-7, is DARVTQTPRHKVTEMGQEVTMRCQPILGHNTVFWYRQTMMQGLELLAYFRNRAPLDDSGMPKDRFSAEMPDATLATLKIQPSEPRDSAVYFCASGLGPYEQYFGPGTRLTVT.

The rearrangement uses TRBV29-1 and TRBJ2-2, with no clear D. The V end lost 3 bases, the J end lost 0 bases, and 2 bases lay between the germline ends. CDR1 is SQVTM and CDR2 is ANQGSEA in the germline V gene. CDR3 length: 12 amino acids. The CDR3 DNA reads as TGCAGCGTTGAGCCGAACACCGGGGAGCTGTTTTTT. Translation gives CSVEPNTGELFF.

This clonotype has just a few counts. This chain connects TRBV4-1 to TRBJ2-7; TRBD2 matches at 12 bases. Germline V CDR1 and CDR2: MGHRA, YSYEKL. The CDR3 runs 19 residues. V trimming: 4 bases; J trimming: 3 bases; junction bases outside the gene matches: 16. The DNA for the CDR3 is TGCGCCAGCAGCCCGGCGACAGATACATTACTAGCGGGAGGCTACGAGCAGTACTTC. It is translated as CASSPATDTLLAGGYEQYF.

The V and J genes are TRBV7-9 and TRBJ2-3, with TRBD1 as a possible D gene (8 bases). Trimming took 3 bases from V and 6 from J, leaving 22 bases between them. Looked up from germline, CDR1 is SEHNR and CDR2 is FQNEAQ (reference sequence). This CDR3 comprises 17 residues. CDR3 sequence: CASSFPEDREGLDTQYF. CDR3 DNA sequence: TGTGCCAGCAGCTTCCCCGAGGACAGGGAGGGTCTCGATACGCAGTATTTT.

The sample holds many counts of this clonotype. The rearrangement joins TRBV12-3 or TRBV12-4 to TRBJ2-5, with 9 bases fitting TRBD2. The V gene end was trimmed by 5 bases and the J gene end by 5 bases; junction bases not matched to a gene: 9. CDR3 length: 15 amino acids. This CDR3 reads CASSHTTSGWETQYF. Written as DNA, the CDR3 is TGTGCCAGCAGTCATACGACTAGCGGTTGGGAGACCCAGTACTTC.

This clonotype was counted between two and nine times. The chain recombines TRBV5-6 with TRBJ1-5; TRBD1 matches 9 bases. Germline V gene lookup returns CDR1 SGHDT and CDR2 YYEEEE. There are 15 residues in the CDR3. The ends lost 2 bases at V and 5 bases at J; junction bases unmatched: 5. The CDR3: CASSLLQGADQPQHF. The CDR3 DNA sequence: TGTGCCAGCAGCTTACTACAGGGGGCGGATCAGCCCCAGCATTTT.

The sample holds a few counts of this clonotype. The chain uses TRBV6-2 or TRBV6-3 and TRBJ2-1; D is possibly TRBD2 (6 bases). Germline V gene data show CDR1 as MNHEY and CDR2 as SVGEGT. The CDR3 is 15 residues long. V was trimmed by 6 bases and J by 6 bases, leaving 18 bases between them. CDR3: CASSRSGEAGNEQFF. CDR3 bases: TGTGCCAGCAGCAGATCGGGAGAAGCGGGCAATGAGCAGTTCTTC.

This clonotype was seen more than once but under ten times. This sequence joins TRBV7-3 and TRBJ2-1; 9 nucleotides line up with TRBD1. CDR3 length: 15 residues. Trimming removed 5 bases from V and 1 base from J; junction bases left unmatched: 3. Per germline, CDR1 SGHTA and CDR2 FQGTGA. The CDR3 loop reads CASSPDRGSYNEQFF. The CDR3 DNA is TGTGCCAGCAGCCCGGACAGGGGATCCTACAATGAGCAGTTCTTC.

This clonotype was detected a few times. The CDR3 reads CASSPGGHEQYF. CDR3 in DNA: TGTGCCAGCAGCCCGGGAGGGCACGAGCAGTACTTC. The V gene is TRBV6-5, the J gene TRBJ2-7, with 8 bases matching TRBD2. The CDR3 contains 12 residues. CDR1 is MNHEY, CDR2 SVGAGI, per germline. V shed 6 bases, J shed 5 bases, and the junction held 3 bases outside the gene matches.

The V and J genes are TRBV12-3 or TRBV12-4 and TRBJ1-5, with 7 bases lining up with TRBD1. With V trimmed by 1 base and J by 5 bases, 5 bases remained unmatched. There are 15 residues in the CDR3. CDR3: CASSLEGAVDQPQHF. For the CDR3, the DNA is TGTGCCAGCAGTTTAGAGGGGGCCGTCGATCAGCCCCAGCATTTT.

This clonotype turned up a few times. The chain recombines TRBV6-5 with TRBJ2-7, with 9 bases matching TRBD1. This CDR3 has 14 amino acids. CDR1 and CDR2 (germline): MNHEY, SVGAGI. V was pared by 0 bases and J by 3 bases, with 0 bases of the junction left unmatched. The CDR3 region is CASSYSTGGYEQYF. Written as DNA, the CDR3 is TGTGCCAGCAGTTACTCGACAGGGGGCTACGAGCAGTACTTC.

This clonotype was picked up a small number of times. V is TRBV20-1 and J is TRBJ2-3; D call uncertain. V was shortened by 6 bases and J by 0 bases, with 16 bases between the two germline ends. The CDR3 extends over 15 amino acids. CDR1 DFQATT and CDR2 SNEGSKA come from the germline V gene (reference sequence). The CDR3 loop reads CSALPMVRSTDTQYF. CDR3 DNA sequence: TGCAGTGCCCTCCCCATGGTACGGAGCACAGATACGCAGTATTTT.

This clonotype has more than one count but fewer than ten. The rearrangement uses TRBV10-3 and TRBJ2-5; 7 positions agree with TRBD2. The CDR3 covers 11 residues. The germline V gene has CDR1 ENHRY and CDR2 SYGVKD. V was pared by 11 bases and J by 5 bases, with 5 bases of the junction left unmatched. For the CDR3, the DNA is TGTGCCCCCGGACTAGGGGAGACCCAGTACTTC. Translating it yields CAPGLGETQYF.

The chain has TRBV4-1 and TRBJ2-7; D not certain. CDR3 size: 15 residues. Germline assignment: CDR1 MGHRA and CDR2 YSYEKL. Trimming took 1 base from V and 2 from J, leaving 12 bases between them. The CDR3 nucleotides read TGCGCCAGCAGCCAAGGAGGTGCTCAAACCTACGAGCAGTACTTC. As protein: CASSQGGAQTYEQYF.

This clonotype has more than one count but fewer than ten. V is TRBV7-3 and J is TRBJ2-1; 10 nucleotides align to TRBD2. J lost 9 bases, V lost 0 bases, and 2 bases had no gene match. Germline assignment: CDR1 SGHTA and CDR2 FQGTGA. CDR3 size: 14 residues. The CDR3 DNA follows: TGTGCCAGCAGCTTAACGAGCGGGGGGGTTGAGCAGTTCTTC. Residues: CASSLTSGGVEQFF.

The V call is TRBV4-1, the J call TRBJ2-3, with D possibly matching TRBD1 (6 bases). The CDR3 has 14 residues. Trimming shortened V by 5 bases and J by 1 base, and 10 bases separated the two germline ends. The germline V gene encodes CDR1 MGHRA and CDR2 YSYEKL. This CDR3 reads CASSTPGGTDTQYF. The CDR3 DNA is TGCGCCAGCAGCACCCCAGGGGGCACAGATACGCAGTATTTT.

This clonotype was detected a few times. The chain uses TRBV11-2 and TRBJ1-4; D unresolved. CDR3 length: 16 amino acids. Trimming removed 7 bases at V and 5 bases at J, with 20 bases between. Germline CDR1 and CDR2: SGHAT and FQNNGV. The CDR3 loop reads CASITGPWVKNEKLFF. CDR3 bases: TGTGCCAGCATCACCGGGCCGTGGGTGAAAAATGAAAAACTGTTTTTT.

The V and J genes are TRBV12-3 or TRBV12-4 and TRBJ2-3; D remains ambiguous. The CDR3 length is 12 residues. V lost 3 bases, J lost 4 bases, and 5 bases lay in between. CDR3 residues: CASSFSPDTQYF. DNA for the CDR3: TGTGCCAGCAGTTTTAGCCCAGATACGCAGTATTTT.

This clonotype was seen many times. V gene TRBV5-8 combines with J gene TRBJ2-2; 8 bases are a match to TRBD2. V was pared by 0 bases and J by 8 bases, with 9 bases of the junction left unmatched. Germline lookup yields CDR1 SGHTS and CDR2 YDEGEE. The CDR3 totals 16 residues. The CDR3 DNA sequence: TGTGCCAGCAGCTTGGAAGCGGGGGACTGGAGGGGGGAGCTGTTTTTT. Protein product: CASSLEAGDWRGELFF.

The rearrangement joins TRBV7-9 to TRBJ1-1, with D maybe TRBD1 (6 bases). Per the germline V gene, CDR1 is SEHNR and CDR2 is FQNEAQ (reference sequence). CDR3 length: 12 amino acids. Deletions cut 2 bases from V and 8 bases from J, with 9 bases between. CDR3 DNA: TGTGCCAGCAGCTTACCGGGACAAGAAGCTTTCTTT. Translated, it gives CASSLPGQEAFF.

In this sample, this clonotype turned up a few times. The chain combines TRBV12-3 or TRBV12-4 with TRBJ2-5; D might be TRBD1 or TRBD2, each matching 6 bases. V lost 0 bases to trimming and J lost 3 bases, with 14 bases between them. The CDR3 has 16 residues. The CDR3: CASSLAAGGWEETQYF. CDR3 nucleotide sequence: TGTGCCAGCAGTTTAGCGGCCGGGGGCTGGGAAGAGACCCAGTACTTC.

The chain uses TRBV4-1 and TRBJ2-7; 10 bases map to TRBD1. This CDR3 contains 17 residues. J gave up 4 bases and V 0 bases, and 9 bases lay outside the gene matches. Germline CDR1 reads MGHRA; CDR2 reads YSYEKL. The CDR3 loop is CASSQEFSGQGIYEQYF. The CDR3 DNA reads TGCGCCAGCAGCCAAGAATTCTCGGGACAGGGGATTTACGAGCAGTACTTC.